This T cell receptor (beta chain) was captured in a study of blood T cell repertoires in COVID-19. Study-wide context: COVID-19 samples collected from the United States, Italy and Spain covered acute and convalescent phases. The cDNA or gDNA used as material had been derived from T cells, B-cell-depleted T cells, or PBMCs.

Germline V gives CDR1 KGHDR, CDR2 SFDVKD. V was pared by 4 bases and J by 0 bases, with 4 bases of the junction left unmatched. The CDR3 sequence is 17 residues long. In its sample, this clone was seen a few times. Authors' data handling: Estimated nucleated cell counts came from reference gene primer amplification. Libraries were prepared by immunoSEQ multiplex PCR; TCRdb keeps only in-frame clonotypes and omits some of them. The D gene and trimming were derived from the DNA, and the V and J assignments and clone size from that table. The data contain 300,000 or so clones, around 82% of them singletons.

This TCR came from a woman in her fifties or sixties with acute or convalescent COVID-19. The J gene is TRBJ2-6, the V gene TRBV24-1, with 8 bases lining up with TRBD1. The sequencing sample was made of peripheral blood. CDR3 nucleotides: TGTGCCACCAGTGAGGGACAGGCCTTCTCTGGGGCCAACGTCCTGACTTTC. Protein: CATSEGQAFSGANVLTF.